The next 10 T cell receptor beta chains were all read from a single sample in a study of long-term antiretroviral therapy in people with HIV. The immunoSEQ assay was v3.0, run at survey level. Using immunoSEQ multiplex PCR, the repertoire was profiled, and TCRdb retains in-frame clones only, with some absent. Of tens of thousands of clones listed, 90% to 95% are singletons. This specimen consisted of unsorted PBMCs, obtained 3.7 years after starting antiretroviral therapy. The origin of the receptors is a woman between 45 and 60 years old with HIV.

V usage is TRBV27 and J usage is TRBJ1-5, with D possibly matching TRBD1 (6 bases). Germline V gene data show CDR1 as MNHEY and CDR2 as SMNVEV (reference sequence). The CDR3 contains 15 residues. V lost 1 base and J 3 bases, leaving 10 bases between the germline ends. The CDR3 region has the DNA TGTGCCAGCAGTTTATTGCAGGGGTCCAATCAGCCCCAGCATTTT. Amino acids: CASSLLQGSNQPQHF.

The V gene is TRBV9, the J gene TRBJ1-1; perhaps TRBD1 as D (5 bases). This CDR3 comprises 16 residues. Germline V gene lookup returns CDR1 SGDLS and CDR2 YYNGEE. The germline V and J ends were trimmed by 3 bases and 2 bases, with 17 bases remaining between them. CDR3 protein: CASSAPSGGANTEAFF. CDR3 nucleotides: TGTGCCAGCAGCGCACCGTCCGGAGGGGCAAACACTGAAGCTTTCTTT.

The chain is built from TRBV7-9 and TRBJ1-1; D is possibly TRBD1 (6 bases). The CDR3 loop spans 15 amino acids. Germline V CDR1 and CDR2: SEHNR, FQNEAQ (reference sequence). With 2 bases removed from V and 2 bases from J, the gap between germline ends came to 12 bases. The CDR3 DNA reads TGTGCCAGCAGCTTATGGGACACCTTAAACACTGAAGCTTTCTTT. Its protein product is CASSLWDTLNTEAFF.

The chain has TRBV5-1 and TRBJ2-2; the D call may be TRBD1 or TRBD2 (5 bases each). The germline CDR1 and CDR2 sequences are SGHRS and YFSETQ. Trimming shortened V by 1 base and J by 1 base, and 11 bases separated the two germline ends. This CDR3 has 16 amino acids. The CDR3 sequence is CASSLREGLNTGELFF. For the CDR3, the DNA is TGCGCCAGCAGCTTGAGAGAGGGGTTGAACACCGGGGAGCTGTTTTTT.

The CDR3 spells CASSLRDRGLGYTF. In DNA, the CDR3 is TGTGCCAGCAGCCTCCGGGACAGGGGGCTCGGCTACACCTTC. The chain couples TRBV7-2 to TRBJ1-2; 12 bases fit TRBD1. The V segment lost 5 bases and the J segment 8 bases; nucleotides outside the gene matches: 6. The length of the CDR3 is 14 residues. Germline V gene sequence: CDR1 SGHTA, CDR2 FQGNSA.

CDR3 sequence: CASSRTDSMNTEAFF. The CDR3 nucleotides are TGTGCCAGCAGCCGGACGGACAGTATGAACACTGAAGCTTTCTTT. The chain combines TRBV7-6 with TRBJ1-1; maybe TRBD1 (6 bases). CDR3 size: 15 residues. Trimming cost V 5 bases and J 0 bases, with 13 bases left between them. CDR1 is SGHVS and CDR2 is FNYEAQ in the germline V gene.

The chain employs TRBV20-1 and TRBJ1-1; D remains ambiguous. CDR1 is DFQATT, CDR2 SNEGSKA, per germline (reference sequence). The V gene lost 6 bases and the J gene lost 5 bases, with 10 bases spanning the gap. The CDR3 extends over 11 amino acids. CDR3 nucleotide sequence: TGCAGTGCGACCGGAGGTACTGAAGCTTTCTTT. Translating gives CSATGGTEAFF.

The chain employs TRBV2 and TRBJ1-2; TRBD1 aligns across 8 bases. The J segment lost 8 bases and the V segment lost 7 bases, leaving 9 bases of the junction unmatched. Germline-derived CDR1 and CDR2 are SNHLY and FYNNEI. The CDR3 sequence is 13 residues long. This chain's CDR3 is CASTPGQGGGYTF. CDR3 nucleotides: TGTGCCAGCACCCCCGGACAGGGCGGAGGCTACACCTTC.

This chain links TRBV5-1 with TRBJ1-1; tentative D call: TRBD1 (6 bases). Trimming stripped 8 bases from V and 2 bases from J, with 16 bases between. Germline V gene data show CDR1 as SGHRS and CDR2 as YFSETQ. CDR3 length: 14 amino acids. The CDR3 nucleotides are TGCGCCAGTCGAGCCGGGACACTAAACACTGAAGCTTTCTTT. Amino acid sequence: CASRAGTLNTEAFF. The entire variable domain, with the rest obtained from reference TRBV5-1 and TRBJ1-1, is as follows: KAGVTQTPRYLIKTRGQQVTLSCSPISGHRSVSWYQQTPGQGLQFLFEYFSETQRNKGNFPGRFSGRQFSNSRSEMNVSTLELGDSALYLCASRAGTLNTEAFFGQGTRLTVV.

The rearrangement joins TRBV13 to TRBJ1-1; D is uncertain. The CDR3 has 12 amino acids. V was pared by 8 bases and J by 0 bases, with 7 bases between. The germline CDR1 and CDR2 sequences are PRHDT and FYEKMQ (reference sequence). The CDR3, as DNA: TGTGCCAGCGGGCAGCTGAACACTGAAGCTTTCTTT. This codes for CASGQLNTEAFF.